Presented here are 28 T cell receptor beta chains from one specimen sequenced in a study of blood T cell repertoires in COVID-19. Method: immunoSEQ multiplex PCR; TCRdb's copy keeps in-frame clones and lacks some. The sample carries roughly 200,000 clones, 65% to 85% recorded once. Sequencing input: peripheral blood. All receptors come from a middle-aged man with active or convalescent COVID-19.

V usage is TRBV29-1 and J usage is TRBJ1-1, with a possible D match to TRBD1 (6 bases). The CDR3 length is 13 residues. The germline V gene encodes CDR1 SQVTM and CDR2 ANQGSEA. V was trimmed by 3 bases and J by 3 bases, leaving 11 bases between them. CDR3 DNA sequence: TGCAGCGTTGAGGGGGCGCGGGACACTGAAGCTTTCTTT. It is translated as CSVEGARDTEAFF.

The J gene is TRBJ2-3, the V gene TRBV10-3; a possible D gene is TRBD2 (5 bases). The germline CDR1 and CDR2 sequences are ENHRY and SYGVKD. There are 15 residues in the CDR3. Trimming removed 10 bases from V and 1 base from J, with 18 bases in between. CDR3 sequence: CATKVGVLGTDTQYF. The CDR3 nucleotides are TGTGCCACGAAGGTTGGGGTACTAGGCACAGATACGCAGTATTTT.

The chain has TRBV6-2 or TRBV6-3 and TRBJ2-2; 7 bases are a match to TRBD1. V trimming: 5 bases; J trimming: 6 bases; junction bases outside the gene matches: 0. The CDR3 consists of 12 residues. Germline loops: CDR1 MNHEY, CDR2 SVGEGT. CDR3 coding DNA: TGTGCCAGCAGTACAGGGGCCGGGGAGCTGTTTTTT. It is translated as CASSTGAGELFF.

This chain links TRBV6-5 with TRBJ2-1, with 11 bases that match TRBD1. Trimming took 6 bases from V and 4 from J; bases not matched to a gene: 5. From germline, CDR1 is MNHEY and CDR2 SVGAGI. The CDR3 covers 15 residues. The CDR3 nucleotides are TGTGCCAGCAGCAGCGGGACAGGGGGTTACAATGAGCAGTTCTTC. It is translated as CASSSGTGGYNEQFF.

The chain joins TRBV11-2 to TRBJ2-2; 7 bases align to TRBD1. The ends lost 4 bases at V and 5 bases at J; junction bases unmatched: 7. The CDR3 totals 15 residues. Looked up from germline, CDR1 is SGHAT and CDR2 is FQNNGV. The CDR3 sequence: CASSSDRVGTGELFF. In DNA form, the CDR3 reads TGTGCCAGCAGCTCCGACAGGGTTGGTACCGGGGAGCTGTTTTTT.

This clone was observed a single time. The chain has TRBV7-9 and TRBJ1-4; D call uncertain. V was trimmed by 5 bases and J by 0 bases, leaving 10 bases between them. This CDR3 comprises 15 residues. Germline lookup yields CDR1 SEHNR and CDR2 FQNEAQ (reference sequence). The CDR3 here is CASSVQSATNEKLFF. As DNA, the CDR3 is TGTGCCAGCAGCGTACAGAGTGCAACTAATGAAAAACTGTTTTTT. Variable domain in full (rest from reference TRBV7-9 and TRBJ1-4): DTGVSQNPRHKITKRGQNVTFRCDPISEHNRLYWYRQTLGQGPEFLTYFQNEAQLEKSRLLSDRFSAERPKGSFSTLEIQRTEQGDSAMYLCASSVQSATNEKLFFGSGTQLSVL.

This chain connects TRBV5-4 to TRBJ2-7; the D gene is possibly TRBD1 (6 bases). The CDR3 contains 12 residues. Trimming removed 4 bases at V and 11 bases at J, with 16 bases between. The V gene's germline CDR1 is SGHNT and CDR2 YYREEE (reference sequence). This CDR3 reads CASSTDRNTEYF. The CDR3 DNA reads TGTGCCAGCAGCACCGACAGGAACACGGAGTACTTC.

In the case of this clone: Other DNA variants within this sample encode the same CDR3. The J gene is TRBJ2-2, the V gene TRBV5-4, with TRBD2 identical over 10 bases. Trimming cost V 5 bases and J 0 bases; bases outside gene matches: 1. The CDR3 contains 15 residues. The germline V gene has CDR1 SGHNT and CDR2 YYREEE (reference sequence). The CDR3 sequence: CASSLAGANTGELFF. In nucleotides, the CDR3 is TGTGCCAGCAGTCTAGCGGGAGCGAACACCGGGGAGCTGTTTTTT.

The rearrangement links TRBV10-1 to TRBJ1-5; 8 nucleotides line up with TRBD1. The CDR3 contains 14 residues. J lost 10 bases, V lost 2 bases, and 7 bases had no gene match. CDR1 WNHNN and CDR2 SYGVQD come from the germline V gene (reference sequence). CDR3 residues: CASSEGTGLNPQHF. The CDR3 DNA sequence: TGCGCCAGCAGTGAGGGGACAGGCCTTAACCCCCAGCATTTT.

The chain has TRBV10-3 and TRBJ1-2; D might be TRBD1 (6 bases). The CDR3 is 17 residues long. The germline gives CDR1 ENHRY, CDR2 SYGVKD. V dropped 2 bases and J dropped 5 bases, with 21 bases sitting between them. CDR3 sequence reads: CAISEPAGTRNLYGYTF. The CDR3 DNA sequence: TGTGCCATCAGTGAGCCGGCCGGGACACGGAACCTATATGGCTACACCTTC.

This chain links TRBV7-2 with TRBJ1-1, with D perhaps TRBD1 (5 bases). V was clipped by 5 bases and J by 1 base, with 11 bases between them. CDR3 length equals 14 residues. Germline V gives CDR1 SGHTA, CDR2 FQGNSA. CDR3 residues: CASSNFDRNTEAFF. The CDR3 region has the DNA TGTGCCAGCAGCAACTTCGACAGGAACACTGAAGCTTTCTTT.

The rearrangement joins TRBV9 to TRBJ1-1, with a tentative D call TRBD1 (5 bases). The CDR3 loop spans 13 amino acids. The ends were cut back, 4 bases at V and 8 bases at J, with 15 bases in the middle. The germline V gene encodes CDR1 SGDLS and CDR2 YYNGEE. The CDR3 bases are TGTGCCAGCAGCTCTAGGGGAGGTGGAGAAGCTTTCTTT. Translated, it gives CASSSRGGGEAFF.

The chain couples TRBV9 to TRBJ2-1; the D is unclear. With 0 bases removed from V and 10 bases from J, the gap between germline ends came to 11 bases. Germline CDR1 reads SGDLS; CDR2 reads YYNGEE. The CDR3 loop spans 13 amino acids. CDR3 coding DNA: TGTGCCAGCAGCGTAGATCTTGGCAGGGAGCAGTTCTTC. Translating it yields CASSVDLGREQFF.

This clone showed up just once. The rearrangement uses TRBV5-1 and TRBJ1-2, with D maybe TRBD1 (6 bases). Deletions cut 0 bases from V and 4 bases from J, with 10 bases between. Germline V lookup: CDR1 SGHRS, CDR2 YFSETQ. CDR3 length: 14 amino acids. DNA for the CDR3: TGCGCCAGCAGCTTGGACAGGGTCGCCTATGGCTACACCTTC. This encodes CASSLDRVAYGYTF.

With respect to this clone: Relative to the germline gene, one junction end is altered; a read error may explain this. V gene TRBV27 combines with J gene TRBJ1-1; D not resolved. The CDR3 loop spans 12 amino acids. Germline V gene sequence: CDR1 MNHEY, CDR2 SMNVEV (reference sequence). In DNA, the CDR3 is TGTGCCAGCACCCCGACGTATCTGGAGGCCGAATTT. Its protein is CASTPTYLEAEF.

The gene calls are TRBV11-1 and TRBJ2-3; tentatively, D is TRBD2 (6 bases). The CDR3 has 15 residues. Germline values: CDR1 SGHAT, CDR2 FQDESV (reference sequence). Trimming removed 2 bases from V and 3 bases from J, with 12 bases in between. CDR3 protein: CASSLSDGGTDTQYF. The CDR3 nucleotides are TGTGCCAGCAGCTTAAGTGACGGGGGTACAGATACGCAGTATTTT.

The rearrangement links TRBV3-1 (or the pseudogene TRBV3-2) to TRBJ1-2, with D unresolved. The CDR3 is 13 amino acids. Germline V gene data show CDR1 as LGHDT and CDR2 as YNNKEL (reference sequence). V was clipped by 2 bases and J by 0 bases, with 4 bases between them. CDR3: CASSQTPNYGYTF. DNA for the CDR3: TGTGCCAGCAGCCAAACTCCTAACTATGGCTACACCTTC.

The J gene is TRBJ2-7, the V gene TRBV7-2; 9 nucleotides align to TRBD1. Per germline, CDR1 SGHTA and CDR2 FQGNSA. There are 14 residues in the CDR3. V trimming: 5 bases; J trimming: 2 bases; junction bases outside the gene matches: 4. CDR3 nucleotide sequence: TGTGCCAGCAGCGGGGACAGGGCAGCCTACGAGCAGTACTTC. Protein: CASSGDRAAYEQYF.

The chain carries TRBV11-2 and TRBJ2-3; 11 bases line up with TRBD2. After removal of 2 bases from V and 6 bases from J, the junction contained 10 bases not matched to a gene. From germline, CDR1 is SGHAT and CDR2 FQNNGV. The CDR3 totals 17 residues. The CDR3 here is CASSLWASGGKGDTQYF. In nucleotides, the CDR3 is TGTGCCAGCAGCTTATGGGCTAGCGGGGGGAAGGGGGATACGCAGTATTTT.

The chain couples TRBV30 to TRBJ1-4; tentatively, D is TRBD1 (5 bases). The CDR3 runs 15 residues. The germline V gene has CDR1 GTSNPN and CDR2 SVGIG (reference sequence). Trimming pared 1 base from V and 2 bases from J, leaving 11 bases between. The CDR3 DNA reads as TGTGCCTGGAGTGAAACAGGAGGGACTAATGAAAAACTGTTTTTT. It is translated as CAWSETGGTNEKLFF.

The V and J genes are TRBV11-1 and TRBJ2-3, with D unresolved. This CDR3 is built from 13 residues. Germline CDR1 reads SGHAT; CDR2 reads FQDESV (reference sequence). Between the trimmed V and J ends, which lost 3 bases and 3 bases, there was a span of 7 bases. CDR3 DNA sequence: TGTGCCAGCAGCTTCCCCACAACAGATACGCAGTATTTT. This encodes CASSFPTTDTQYF. The full variable domain, rest sourced from reference TRBV11-1 and TRBJ2-3, is EAEVAQSPRYKITEKSQAVAFWCDPISGHATLYWYRQILGQGPELLVQFQDESVVDDSQLPKDRFSAERLKGVDSTLKIQPAELGDSAMYLCASSFPTTDTQYFGPGTRLTVL.

CDR3 sequence: CASSIGLLNTGELFF. The CDR3 nucleotides read TGTGCCAGTAGTATAGGTCTATTGAACACCGGGGAGCTGTTTTTT. The chain employs TRBV19 and TRBJ2-2; D is undetermined. The CDR3 has 15 residues. The germline gives CDR1 LNHDA, CDR2 SQIVND (reference sequence). Deletions cut 1 base from V and 1 base from J, with 7 bases between.

The chain joins TRBV7-9 to TRBJ2-6; 7 nucleotides match TRBD1. Germline CDR1 SEHNR, CDR2 FQNEAQ (reference sequence). V trimming: 6 bases; J trimming: 4 bases; junction bases outside the gene matches: 12. This CDR3 has 17 residues. Here the CDR3 reads CASRTATGRSGANVLTF. CDR3 nucleotide sequence: TGTGCCAGCAGAACCGCGACAGGGCGCTCCGGGGCCAACGTCCTGACTTTC.

This clone was counted a single time. The chain joins TRBV11-2 to TRBJ2-2; 11 nucleotides align to TRBD1. V gave up 4 bases and J gave up 7 bases; unmatched junction bases: 14. This CDR3 has 18 amino acids. Germline-derived CDR1 and CDR2 are SGHAT and FQNNGV. This chain's CDR3 is CASSYLLSPGQGDGELFF. The CDR3 DNA follows: TGTGCCAGCAGCTACCTACTTTCACCGGGACAGGGGGACGGGGAGCTGTTTTTT.

The rearrangement links TRBV3-1 (or the pseudogene TRBV3-2) to TRBJ1-4, with D possibly being TRBD1 (5 bases). From germline, CDR1 is LGHDT and CDR2 YNNKEL (reference sequence). The V end was cut by 4 bases, the J end by 4 bases, with 13 bases between. The CDR3 consists of 15 residues. The CDR3 here is CASSPNRNFNEKLFF. CDR3 DNA: TGTGCCAGCAGCCCTAACAGGAATTTTAATGAAAAACTGTTTTTT.

The CDR3 DNA follows: TGCAGCGCGAAACAGGAAATATTTGCCTATGGCTACACCTTC. Translation: CSAKQEIFAYGYTF. This rearrangement joins TRBV29-1 to TRBJ1-2; TRBD1 might be the D (5 bases). The ends were cut back, 7 bases at V and 4 bases at J, with 19 bases in the middle. The germline CDR1 and CDR2 sequences are SQVTM and ANQGSEA. The CDR3 loop spans 14 amino acids.

This clone has a handful of counts. The chain recombines TRBV2 with TRBJ1-5, with 7 bases fitting TRBD1. The V and J ends lost 9 bases and 2 bases, in that order; junction bases with no gene match: 7. This CDR3 region has 14 residues. Per germline, CDR1 SNHLY and CDR2 FYNNEI. This CDR3 reads CASKRGPGNQPQHF. The CDR3 nucleotides are TGTGCCAGTAAAAGGGGGCCTGGCAATCAGCCCCAGCATTTT.

The V and J genes are TRBV3-1 (or the pseudogene TRBV3-2) and TRBJ1-2, with D possibly being TRBD1 (6 bases). The V end lost 2 bases, the J end lost 1 base, and 11 bases lay between the germline ends. Germline loops: CDR1 LGHDT, CDR2 YNNKEL (reference sequence). There are 15 residues in the CDR3. Here the CDR3 reads CASSQRDTYNYGYTF. Here the CDR3 DNA reads TGTGCCAGCAGCCAAAGGGACACGTATAACTATGGCTACACCTTC.